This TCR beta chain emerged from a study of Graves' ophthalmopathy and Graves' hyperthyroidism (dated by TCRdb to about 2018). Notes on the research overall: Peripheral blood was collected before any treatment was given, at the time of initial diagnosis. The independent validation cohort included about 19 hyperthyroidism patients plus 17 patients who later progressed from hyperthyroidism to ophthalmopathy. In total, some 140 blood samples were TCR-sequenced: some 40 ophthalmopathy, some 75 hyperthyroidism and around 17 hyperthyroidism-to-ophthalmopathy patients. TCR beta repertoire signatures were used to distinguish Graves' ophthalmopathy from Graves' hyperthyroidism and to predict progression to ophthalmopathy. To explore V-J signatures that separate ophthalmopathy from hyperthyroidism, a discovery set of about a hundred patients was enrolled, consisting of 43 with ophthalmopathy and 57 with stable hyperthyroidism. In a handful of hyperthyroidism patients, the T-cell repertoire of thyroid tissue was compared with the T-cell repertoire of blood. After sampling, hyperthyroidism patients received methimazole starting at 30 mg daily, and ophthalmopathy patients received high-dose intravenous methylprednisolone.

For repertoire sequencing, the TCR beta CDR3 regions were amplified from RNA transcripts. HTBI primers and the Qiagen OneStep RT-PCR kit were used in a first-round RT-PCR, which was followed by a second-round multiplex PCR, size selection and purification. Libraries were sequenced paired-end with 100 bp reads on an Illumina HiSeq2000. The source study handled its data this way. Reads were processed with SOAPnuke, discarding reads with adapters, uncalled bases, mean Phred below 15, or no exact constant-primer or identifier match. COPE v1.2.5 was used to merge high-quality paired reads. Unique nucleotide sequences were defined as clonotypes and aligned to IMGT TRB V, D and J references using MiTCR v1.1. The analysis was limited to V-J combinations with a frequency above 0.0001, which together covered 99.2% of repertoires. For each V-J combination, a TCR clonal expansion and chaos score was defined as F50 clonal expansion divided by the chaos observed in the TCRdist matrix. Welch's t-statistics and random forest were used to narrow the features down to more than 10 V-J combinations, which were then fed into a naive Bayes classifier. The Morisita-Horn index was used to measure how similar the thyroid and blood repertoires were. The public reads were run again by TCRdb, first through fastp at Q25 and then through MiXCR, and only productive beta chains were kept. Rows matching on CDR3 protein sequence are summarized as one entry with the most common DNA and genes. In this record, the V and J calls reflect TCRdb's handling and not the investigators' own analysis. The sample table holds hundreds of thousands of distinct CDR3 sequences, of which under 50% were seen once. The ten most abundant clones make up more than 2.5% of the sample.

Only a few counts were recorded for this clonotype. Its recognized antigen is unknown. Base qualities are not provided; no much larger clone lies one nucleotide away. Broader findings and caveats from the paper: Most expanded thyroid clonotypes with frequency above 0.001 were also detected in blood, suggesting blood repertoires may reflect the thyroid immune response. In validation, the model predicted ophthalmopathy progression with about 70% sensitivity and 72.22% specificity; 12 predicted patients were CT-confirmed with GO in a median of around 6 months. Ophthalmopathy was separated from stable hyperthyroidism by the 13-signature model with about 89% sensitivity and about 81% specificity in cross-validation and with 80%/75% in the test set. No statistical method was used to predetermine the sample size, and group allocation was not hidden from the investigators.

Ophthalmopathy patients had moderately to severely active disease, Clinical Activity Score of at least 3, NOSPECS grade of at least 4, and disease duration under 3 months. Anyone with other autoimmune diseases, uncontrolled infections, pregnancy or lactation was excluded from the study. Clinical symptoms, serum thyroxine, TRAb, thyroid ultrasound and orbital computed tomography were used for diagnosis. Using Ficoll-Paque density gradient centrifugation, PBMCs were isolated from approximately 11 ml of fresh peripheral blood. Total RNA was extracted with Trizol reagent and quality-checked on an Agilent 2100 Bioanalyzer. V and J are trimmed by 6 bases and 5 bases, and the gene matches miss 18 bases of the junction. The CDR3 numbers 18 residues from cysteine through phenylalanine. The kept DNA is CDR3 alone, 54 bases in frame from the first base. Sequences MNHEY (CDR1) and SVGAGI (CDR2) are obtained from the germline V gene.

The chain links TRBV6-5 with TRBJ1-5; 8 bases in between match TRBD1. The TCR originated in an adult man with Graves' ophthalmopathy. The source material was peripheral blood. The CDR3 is CASSRLPRTGPIDQPQHF. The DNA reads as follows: TGTGCCAGCAGCCGACTCCCCCGGACAGGGCCCATTGATCAGCCCCAGCATTTT.